The 10 T cell receptor beta chains in this list originate from one sample, sequenced in a study of T cell responses to AZD1222 COVID-19 vaccine. Repertoires were generated with immunoSEQ multiplex PCR, while TCRdb's copy carries only in-frame clones and drops some. The data contain 95,000 to 150,000 clones, around 86% of them seen just once; the ten biggest clones take up roughly 1.1%. The source material was peripheral blood, sampled on day 0 of AZD1222 vaccination. Receptors originate from an adult in good health.

This clone has a handful of counts. The V call is TRBV7-9, the J call TRBJ1-6; 7 bases line up with TRBD1. The germline gives CDR1 SEHNR, CDR2 FQNEAQ (reference sequence). The V gene end was trimmed by 2 bases and the J gene end by 0 bases; junction bases not matched to a gene: 10. This CDR3 has 19 amino acids. As DNA, the CDR3 is TGTGCCAGCAGCTTAACTGGCAGGGGGTTCAGCTCCTATAATTCACCCCTCCACTTT. Residues: CASSLTGRGFSSYNSPLHF. Drawing the rest from reference TRBV7-9 and TRBJ1-6, the complete variable domain is DTGVSQNPRHKITKRGQNVTFRCDPISEHNRLYWYRQTLGQGPEFLTYFQNEAQLEKSRLLSDRFSAERPKGSFSTLEIQRTEQGDSAMYLCASSLTGRGFSSYNSPLHFGNGTRLTVT.

The CDR3 DNA reads as TGCGCCAGCAGTGAATCCGGGGCAGATACGCAGTATTTT. This encodes CASSESGADTQYF. V and J are TRBV10-1 and TRBJ2-3; a possible D gene is TRBD2 (5 bases). This CDR3 has 13 amino acids. Germline loops: CDR1 WNHNN, CDR2 SYGVQD (reference sequence). V gave up 3 bases and J gave up 4 bases, with 8 bases separating them.

The chain links TRBV27 to TRBJ2-7; D may be TRBD2 (6 bases). This CDR3 has 15 amino acids. V shed 2 bases and J shed 0 bases, with 11 bases lying between them. CDR1 MNHEY and CDR2 SMNVEV come from the germline V gene (reference sequence). The DNA for the CDR3 is TGTGCCAGCAGTTTAAGGAGGGAAAGCTCCTACGAGCAGTACTTC. It is translated as CASSLRRESSYEQYF.

The chain joins TRBV6-6 to TRBJ1-6; TRBD1 agrees at 8 bases. Germline V gene sequence: CDR1 MNHNY, CDR2 SVGAGI (reference sequence). V was clipped by 7 bases and J by 9 bases; unmatched bases: 8. The CDR3 sequence is 14 residues long. This CDR3 is CASNDRGYGSPLHF. The CDR3 bases are TGTGCCAGCAACGACAGGGGATATGGTTCACCCCTCCACTTT.

The gene calls are TRBV19 and TRBJ1-1; tentative D call: TRBD1 (5 bases). Germline V gene sequence: CDR1 LNHDA, CDR2 SQIVND (reference sequence). CDR3 size: 12 residues. The V end was cut by 10 bases, the J end by 2 bases, with 11 bases between. The CDR3 coding sequence is TGTGCCACCCGGGACGGCAACACTGAAGCTTTCTTT. This encodes CATRDGNTEAFF.

The chain has TRBV11-2 and TRBJ2-6; 8 positions match TRBD1. Germline loops: CDR1 SGHAT, CDR2 FQNNGV. This CDR3 comprises 18 residues. With 2 bases clipped from V and 1 base from J, the junction kept 7 bases outside the gene matches. The CDR3 coding sequence is TGTGCCAGCAGCTTACCAGGACAGGGCTTATCTGGGGCCAACGTCCTGACTTTC. Translated: CASSLPGQGLSGANVLTF.

The rearrangement links TRBV18 to TRBJ2-2; perhaps TRBD2 as D (6 bases). The CDR3 has 17 residues. The germline CDR1 and CDR2 sequences are KGHSH and LQKENI. Between the trimmed V and J ends, which lost 3 bases and 4 bases, there was a span of 18 bases. CDR3 region: CASSPFGGARGTGELFF. The DNA for the CDR3 is TGTGCCAGCTCACCCTTCGGCGGGGCCCGAGGCACCGGGGAGCTGTTTTTT.

J is TRBJ1-1 and V is TRBV6-6; no definite D call. The CDR3 consists of 13 residues. Germline lookup yields CDR1 MNHNY and CDR2 SVGAGI (reference sequence). V lost 8 bases to trimming and J lost 1 base, with 11 bases between them. In nucleotides, the CDR3 is TGTGCCAGCCTCAGGCGTCCGAACACTGAAGCTTTCTTT. Its translation is CASLRRPNTEAFF.

This chain uses TRBV10-1 with TRBJ1-2; no clear D gene. Per the germline V gene, CDR1 is WNHNN and CDR2 is SYGVQD (reference sequence). There are 13 residues in the CDR3. Trimming stripped 2 bases from V and 6 bases from J, with 10 bases between. CDR3 protein: CASSEGRWDGYTF. CDR3 coding DNA: TGCGCCAGCAGTGAGGGAAGGTGGGATGGCTACACCTTC.

The CDR3 coding sequence is TGTGCCAGCCGCCAGGAGCGGCTCTACACCGGGGAGCTGTTTTTT. Translation gives CASRQERLYTGELFF. J is TRBJ2-2 and V is TRBV6-2 or TRBV6-3, with D maybe TRBD2 (5 bases). The V end was cut by 8 bases, the J end by 3 bases, with 16 bases between. CDR1 is MNHEY and CDR2 is SVGEGT in the germline V gene. The CDR3 spans 15 residues.